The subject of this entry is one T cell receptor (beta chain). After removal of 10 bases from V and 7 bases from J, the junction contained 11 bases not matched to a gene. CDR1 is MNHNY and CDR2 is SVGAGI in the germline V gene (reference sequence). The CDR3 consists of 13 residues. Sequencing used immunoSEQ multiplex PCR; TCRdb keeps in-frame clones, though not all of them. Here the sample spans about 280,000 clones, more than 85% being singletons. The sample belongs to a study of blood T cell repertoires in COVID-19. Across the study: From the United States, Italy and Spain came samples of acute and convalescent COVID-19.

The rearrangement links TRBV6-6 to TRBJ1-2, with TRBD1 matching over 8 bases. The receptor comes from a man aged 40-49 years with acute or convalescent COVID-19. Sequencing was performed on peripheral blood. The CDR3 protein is CATSDREGRGYTF. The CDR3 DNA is TGTGCCACTTCGGACAGGGAAGGGCGTGGCTACACCTTC.